Following are 25 T cell receptor beta chains from one sample sequenced in a study of T cell changes during pregnancy in multiple sclerosis. Clones were read by immunoSEQ multiplex PCR, and TCRdb kept only the in-frame ones, dropping some. The sample comprises 40,000 to 45,000 clones, 89% of which are singletons, and roughly 1.1% rests with the top ten. Material: CD4+ T cells from peripheral blood mononuclear cells, obtained in the first trimester of pregnancy. The receptor source for this set is a female donor with multiple sclerosis, enrolled in a pregnancy study.

The rearrangement joins TRBV19 to TRBJ2-3; D gene unclear. V lost 3 bases and J lost 2, with 9 bases in between. CDR1 is LNHDA and CDR2 is SQIVND in the germline V gene (reference sequence). The CDR3 has 14 residues. CDR3 coding DNA: TGTGCCAGTAGTATGGGTCAGGACACAGATACGCAGTATTTT. Translated, it gives CASSMGQDTDTQYF.

Note on this clone: A junction boundary mismatches the germline segment, possibly from a read error. This chain links TRBV7-7 with TRBJ1-1; weak D call: TRBD1 (6 bases). Per the germline V gene, CDR1 is SSHAT and CDR2 is FNYEAQ (reference sequence). This CDR3 has 13 amino acids. This CDR3 is CASSLKGGTEAFF. The CDR3 nucleotides read TGTGCTAGCAGCCTTAAAGGGGGCACTGAAGCTTTCTTT.

V is TRBV28 and J is TRBJ1-1; a possible D gene is TRBD1 (6 bases). CDR3 length: 14 amino acids. Trimming took off 6 bases at V and 2 bases at J, with 13 bases between the two ends. Germline loops: CDR1 MDHEN, CDR2 SYDVKM. The DNA of the CDR3 is TGTGCCAGCAGCCGACTGGACAGAAACACTGAAGCTTTCTTT. Translated, it gives CASSRLDRNTEAFF.

This chain uses TRBV6-1 with TRBJ2-2; D ambiguous. The CDR3 has 10 amino acids. Germline lookup yields CDR1 MNHNS and CDR2 SASEGT. Deletions cut 7 bases from V and 7 bases from J, with 4 bases between. CDR3 DNA: TGTGCCAGCAAGAGCGGGGAGCTGTTTTTT. This encodes CASKSGELFF.

This chain uses TRBV7-9 with TRBJ2-1; D is perhaps TRBD2 (6 bases). Deletions cut 2 bases from V and 9 bases from J, with 14 bases between. Germline CDR1 is SEHNR and CDR2 is FQNEAQ (reference sequence). This CDR3 has 14 amino acids. CDR3 DNA: TGTGCCAGCAGCTTATTTCCGGGAGTGGTTGAGCAGTTCTTC. Encoded protein: CASSLFPGVVEQFF. Filled out from reference TRBV7-9 and TRBJ2-1, the complete variable domain reads DTGVSQNPRHKITKRGQNVTFRCDPISEHNRLYWYRQTLGQGPEFLTYFQNEAQLEKSRLLSDRFSAERPKGSFSTLEIQRTEQGDSAMYLCASSLFPGVVEQFFGPGTRLTVL.

V usage is TRBV6-1 and J usage is TRBJ2-1, with D possibly TRBD2 on 7 matching bases. Trimming cost V 4 bases and J 1 base, with 17 bases left between them. This CDR3 spans 17 amino acids. Germline V gene lookup returns CDR1 MNHNS and CDR2 SASEGT. CDR3 in DNA: TGTGCCAGCAGTGTCCGCAGGGGCGGGAGTTCCTACAATGAGCAGTTCTTC. It is translated as CASSVRRGGSSYNEQFF.

The gene calls are TRBV18 and TRBJ2-7; 12 bases agree with TRBD1. Unmatched junction bases numbered 6, after V lost 0 bases and J lost 9 bases. Germline CDR1 reads KGHSH; CDR2 reads LQKENI. This CDR3 is built from 15 residues. The CDR3 loop reads CASSPPGQGALGQYF. Written as DNA, the CDR3 is TGTGCCAGCTCACCACCGGGACAGGGGGCTTTGGGGCAGTACTTC.

This chain uses TRBV19 with TRBJ2-2, with D tentatively TRBD1 (5 bases). The germline V gene has CDR1 LNHDA and CDR2 SQIVND (reference sequence). Deletions cut 5 bases from V and 2 bases from J, with 9 bases between. The CDR3 contains 14 residues. The DNA for the CDR3 is TGTGCCAGTAGTCACACAGGTAACACCGGGGAGCTGTTTTTT. Its translation is CASSHTGNTGELFF.

The chain carries TRBV6-1 and TRBJ1-2; the D gene is possibly TRBD1 (6 bases). With 6 bases removed from V and 4 bases from J, the gap between germline ends came to 9 bases. CDR1 is MNHNS and CDR2 is SASEGT in the germline V gene. This CDR3 comprises 12 residues. The chain's CDR3 is CASSLTGYGYTF. The CDR3 coding sequence is TGTGCCAGCAGCTTGACAGGCTATGGCTACACCTTC.

The chain employs TRBV7-2 and TRBJ2-1; 7 nucleotides align to TRBD2. The CDR3 extends over 15 amino acids. The ends lost 5 bases at V and 6 bases at J; junction bases unmatched: 10. Per the germline V gene, CDR1 is SGHTA and CDR2 is FQGNSA. As DNA, the CDR3 is TGTGCCAGCAGCCCAGGGAGGGGAAGGGCCAATGAGCAGTTCTTC. This codes for CASSPGRGRANEQFF.

The CDR3 DNA sequence: TGTGCCAGCAGTTCGATTTTTACAGGGGTAGCCGGGGAGCTGTTTTTT. Translating gives CASSSIFTGVAGELFF. The chain uses TRBV11-1 and TRBJ2-2; TRBD1 matches at 7 bases. This CDR3 is built from 16 residues. Germline loops: CDR1 SGHAT, CDR2 FQDESV (reference sequence). The V and J ends lost 6 bases and 6 bases, in that order; junction bases with no gene match: 13.

The chain recombines TRBV2 with TRBJ1-1; D may be TRBD1 (5 bases). The germline V gene has CDR1 SNHLY and CDR2 FYNNEI. V lost 2 bases, J lost 1 base, and 5 bases lay in between. CDR3 length: 13 residues. The CDR3 coding sequence is TGTGCCAGCAGTGAACAGGGGAACACTGAAGCTTTCTTT. Protein sequence: CASSEQGNTEAFF.

This chain connects TRBV7-2 to TRBJ1-3; D gene unclear. CDR3 length: 12 amino acids. V dropped 3 bases and J dropped 3 bases, with 3 bases sitting between them. The germline gives CDR1 SGHTA, CDR2 FQGNSA. CDR3 sequence: CASSFSGNTIYF. The CDR3 DNA reads as TGTGCCAGCAGCTTTAGTGGAAACACCATATATTTT.

The chain has TRBV6-1 and TRBJ1-5, with 9 bases matching TRBD1. The V and J ends lost 0 bases and 6 bases, in that order; junction bases with no gene match: 3. Per the germline V gene, CDR1 is MNHNS and CDR2 is SASEGT. The length of the CDR3 is 15 residues. DNA for the CDR3: TGTGCCAGCAGTGAAGCGGGACAGGGTGTTCAGCCCCAGCATTTT. Translating gives CASSEAGQGVQPQHF.

Remarks on this clone: Other DNA sequences from this sample encode an identical CDR3 as well. This chain joins TRBV7-2 and TRBJ2-3; 7 bases map to TRBD2. The junction had 5 bases not matched to a gene; V was cut back by 5 bases and J by 0 bases. Germline CDR1 and CDR2: SGHTA and FQGNSA. The CDR3 totals 15 residues. The CDR3 region has the DNA TGTGCCAGCAGCCCCCCTAGCGGAAGCACAGATACGCAGTATTTT. Its protein product is CASSPPSGSTDTQYF.

The rearrangement joins TRBV18 to TRBJ2-3; 10 bases align to TRBD2. Germline trimming cut 3 bases from V and 0 bases from J; bases unmatched to any gene: 6. CDR3 size: 17 residues. CDR1 is KGHSH and CDR2 is LQKENI in the germline V gene. As DNA, the CDR3 is TGTGCCAGCTCACCCGTCGGACTAGCGGAGAGCACAGATACGCAGTATTTT. This sequence encodes CASSPVGLAESTDTQYF.

This chain connects TRBV4-1 to TRBJ2-7; 12 bases agree with TRBD1. The CDR3 loop spans 17 amino acids. Per the germline V gene, CDR1 is MGHRA and CDR2 is YSYEKL. After removal of 0 bases from V and 2 bases from J, the junction contained 5 bases not matched to a gene. Here the CDR3 reads CASSQDPGQGAAYEQYF. DNA for the CDR3: TGCGCCAGCAGCCAAGATCCGGGACAGGGGGCCGCCTACGAGCAGTACTTC.

There are a few counts of this clone. The V gene is TRBV19, the J gene TRBJ1-5; TRBD1 might be the D (5 bases). V was pared by 2 bases and J by 7 bases, with 12 bases between. CDR3 length: 14 residues. Per the germline V gene, CDR1 is LNHDA and CDR2 is SQIVND (reference sequence). The chain's CDR3 is CASSIPRVGQPQHF. The CDR3 coding sequence is TGTGCCAGTAGTATACCCAGGGTTGGCCAGCCCCAGCATTTT.

The chain is built from TRBV10-3 and TRBJ1-3, with 7 bases identical to TRBD1. The V segment lost 4 bases and the J segment 4 bases; nucleotides outside the gene matches: 4. Germline CDR1 and CDR2: ENHRY and SYGVKD. This CDR3 region has 14 residues. The CDR3 bases are TGTGCCATCAGTGCGAAGACAGGGGGAAACACCATATATTTT. As protein: CAISAKTGGNTIYF.

The chain combines TRBV2 with TRBJ1-1, with 10 bases aligning to TRBD1. Losses at the gene ends were 6 bases for V and 0 bases for J; bases not matched to a gene: 7. CDR1 is SNHLY and CDR2 is FYNNEI in the germline V gene. The CDR3 spans 16 residues. CDR3 sequence reads: CASRFGQGVMNTEAFF. CDR3 bases: TGTGCCAGCAGATTCGGACAGGGGGTGATGAACACTGAAGCTTTCTTT.

A few counts support this clone. The chain couples TRBV9 to TRBJ2-1, with D possibly TRBD2 on 5 matching bases. V was trimmed by 4 bases and J by 2 bases, leaving 16 bases between them. Germline values: CDR1 SGDLS, CDR2 YYNGEE. The CDR3 consists of 16 residues. CDR3 nucleotides: TGTGCCAGCAGCTCCCTAGCTGGGGTCGCCTACAATGAGCAGTTCTTC. Its protein is CASSSLAGVAYNEQFF.

The genes are TRBV5-1 and TRBJ2-5; 11 positions agree with TRBD2. Germline V gene lookup returns CDR1 SGHRS and CDR2 YFSETQ. With 1 base clipped from V and 4 bases from J, the junction kept 3 bases outside the gene matches. This CDR3 has 15 amino acids. CDR3 sequence (DNA): TGCGCCAGCAGCTTGACTAGCGGGAGCGGAGAGACCCAGTACTTC. Its translation: CASSLTSGSGETQYF.

The CDR3 loop reads CASSQDMAETQYF. As DNA, the CDR3 is TGTGCCAGCAGCCAAGATATGGCAGAGACCCAGTACTTC. V gene TRBV4-2 combines with J gene TRBJ2-5; D is uncertain. CDR1 and CDR2 (germline): LGHNA, YNFKEQ. This CDR3 is built from 13 residues. Trimming pared 0 bases from V and 4 bases from J, leaving 6 bases between.

The J gene is TRBJ2-3, the V gene TRBV30; weak D call: TRBD2 (6 bases). V was clipped by 7 bases and J by 6 bases, with 11 bases between them. This CDR3 region has 11 residues. Germline V gene data show CDR1 as GTSNPN and CDR2 as SVGIG (reference sequence). The CDR3 sequence: CASSGADTQYF. For the CDR3, the DNA is TGTGCCTCCTCGGGAGCTGATACGCAGTATTTT.

The chain uses TRBV5-4 and TRBJ1-2; TRBD1 aligns across 7 bases. The junction had 10 bases not matched to a gene; V was cut back by 3 bases and J by 2 bases. The CDR3 runs to 16 residues. Germline V gives CDR1 SGHNT, CDR2 YYREEE (reference sequence). The CDR3 DNA follows: TGTGCCAGCAGCTCCCCTCCGGGACAGCTAAACTATGGCTACACCTTC. Its protein product is CASSSPPGQLNYGYTF.